The 9 T cell receptor beta chains below were found in one sample sequenced in a study of shared clonotypes between healthy human individuals. Method: immunoSEQ multiplex PCR; TCRdb's copy keeps in-frame clones and lacks some. The data show hundreds of thousands of clones, with 73% seen just once and around 1.8% held by the top ten. Sequenced material: memory CD4+ T cells sorted from blood. The subset was: CD45RA-negative fraction. All receptors derive from a young woman in good health.

V and J are TRBV18 and TRBJ2-7; D is possibly TRBD1 or TRBD2 (5 bases each). The V and J ends lost 3 bases and 4 bases respectively, with 13 bases between them. Per the germline V gene, CDR1 is KGHSH and CDR2 is LQKENI. The CDR3 length is 14 residues. The CDR3 loop is CASSPGTAEYEQYF. DNA of the CDR3: TGTGCCAGCTCACCCGGGACCGCAGAATACGAGCAGTACTTC. Supplemented by reference TRBV18 and TRBJ2-7, the full variable domain reads NAGVMQNPRHLVRRRGQEARLRCSPMKGHSHVYWYRQLPEEGLKFMVYLQKENIIDESGMPKERFSAEFPKEGPSILRIQQVVRGDSAAYFCASSPGTAEYEQYFGPGTRLTVT.

Written as DNA, the CDR3 is TGTGCCAGCCAGGCTAGCCCCACCTACGAGCAGTACTTC. Translation: CASQASPTYEQYF. The V and J genes are TRBV6-1 and TRBJ2-7; TRBD2 is a possible D gene (5 bases). V lost 8 bases and J 2 bases, leaving 13 bases between the germline ends. Germline values: CDR1 MNHNS, CDR2 SASEGT. The CDR3 has 13 residues.

V usage is TRBV19 and J usage is TRBJ1-5; D unresolved. Germline assignment: CDR1 LNHDA and CDR2 SQIVND (reference sequence). The V end lost 4 bases, the J end lost 7 bases, and 8 bases lay between the germline ends. The length of the CDR3 is 12 residues. The CDR3 sequence is CASSTGWQPQHF. The CDR3 coding sequence is TGTGCCAGTAGTACAGGATGGCAGCCCCAGCATTTT.

This chain uses TRBV28 with TRBJ2-5; TRBD2 matches at 7 bases. V lost 6 bases, J lost 5 bases, and 6 bases stayed unmatched. In germline, CDR1 is MDHEN, CDR2 SYDVKM. The CDR3 is 13 amino acids. The CDR3 DNA reads TGTGCCAGCAGGCCCGGGACTACGGAGACCCAGTACTTC. It is translated as CASRPGTTETQYF.

V is TRBV30 and J is TRBJ2-1, with D tentatively TRBD1 (6 bases). V lost 0 bases, J lost 8 bases, and 23 bases lay in between. CDR3 length: 17 amino acids. Germline-derived CDR1 and CDR2 are GTSNPN and SVGIG (reference sequence). The CDR3 nucleotides read TGTGCCTGGAGTGTACTAGGCGGTTGGCAGGGGTTCGATGAGCAGTTCTTC. Residues: CAWSVLGGWQGFDEQFF.

The chain joins TRBV27 to TRBJ2-4, with D unclear. The ends were cut back, 7 bases at V and 12 bases at J, with 4 bases in the middle. CDR1 and CDR2 from the germline V gene are MNHEY and SMNVEV (reference sequence). The CDR3 is made up of 8 amino acids. The CDR3 loop is CASNNQYF. The CDR3 region has the DNA TGTGCCAGCAATAATCAGTACTTC.

The CDR3 DNA sequence: TGTGCCAGCAGCCAAGTAGGGCTAGCGGGACCCGAGCAGTACTTC. Protein sequence: CASSQVGLAGPEQYF. The V gene is TRBV14, the J gene TRBJ2-7, with 9 positions matching TRBD2. This CDR3 is built from 15 residues. V shed 1 base, J shed 6 bases, and the junction held 7 bases outside the gene matches. Germline V CDR1 and CDR2: SGHDN, FVKESK.

The V gene is TRBV27, the J gene TRBJ2-1; maybe TRBD1 (6 bases). The V gene's germline CDR1 is MNHEY and CDR2 SMNVEV (reference sequence). CDR3 length equals 17 residues. V was cut by 7 bases and J by 0 bases, with 19 bases left in between. CDR3 in DNA: TGTGCCAGCAACCGGGGAACCGACAGGAGCTCCTACAATGAGCAGTTCTTC. Protein: CASNRGTDRSSYNEQFF.

V usage is TRBV7-2 and J usage is TRBJ1-1; a possible D gene is TRBD1 (6 bases). Trimming cost V 5 bases and J 2 bases, with 15 bases left between them. Germline CDR1 reads SGHTA; CDR2 reads FQGNSA. The CDR3 is 15 residues long. The CDR3 bases are TGTGCCAGCAGCCTCACAGGGATGTCAAACACTGAAGCTTTCTTT. It yields the protein CASSLTGMSNTEAFF.